One and the same sample provided the 19 T cell receptor beta chains below, sequenced in a study of radiotherapy plus CTLA-4 blockade in lung cancer (dated by TCRdb to the late 2010s). The library was prepared using the immunoSEQ multiplex PCR assay. The immuneACCESS repertoire file appears here via TCRdb, limited to in-frame rearrangements. These files lack a portion of the clones; in checked studies, under half of the deficit traces to unresolved V genes, and the cause of the others is not known. The sample contains some 74,000 clones, 78% of them found a single time. The ten largest clones capture 7% to 8.5% of the sample. This specimen consisted of peripheral blood, obtained from a patient treated with radiotherapy plus ipilimumab. These receptors were taken from a human donor with non-small cell lung cancer who had a complete response to radiotherapy plus ipilimumab.

This chain joins TRBV9 and TRBJ1-1; no reliable D call. V was cut by 0 bases and J by 3 bases, with 9 bases left in between. The germline CDR1 and CDR2 sequences are SGDLS and YYNGEE. The CDR3 is 14 amino acids. The CDR3 here is CASSVGEGYTEAFF. DNA of the CDR3: TGTGCCAGCAGCGTAGGGGAGGGCTACACTGAAGCTTTCTTT.

The CDR3 coding sequence is TGTGCCAGCACCCTCCGGGACAGCTCCTACGAGCAGTACTTC. It codes for CASTLRDSSYEQYF. The rearrangement joins TRBV6-5 to TRBJ2-7; TRBD1 agrees at 7 bases. Germline V gene sequence: CDR1 MNHEY, CDR2 SVGAGI. Losses at the gene ends were 7 bases for V and 0 bases for J; bases not matched to a gene: 6. The CDR3 loop spans 14 amino acids.

A note on this clone: The junction shows a germline mismatch at one end, possibly a read error. This rearrangement joins TRBV29-1 to TRBJ2-5; 7 bases map to TRBD2. The CDR3 runs to 12 residues. The germline V gene has CDR1 SQVTM and CDR2 ANQGSEA. This chain's CDR3 is CSVDAGVETRYF. CDR3 in DNA: TGCAGCGTTGACGCGGGGGTGGAGACCCGGTACTTC.

For the CDR3, the DNA is TGTGCCAGCAGCTTAGGTCGGAGGACGGATCCTAGTGAAAAACTGTTTTTT. Translating gives CASSLGRRTDPSEKLFF. The V call is TRBV11-2, the J call TRBJ1-4; the D is unclear. V gave up 1 base and J gave up 7 bases, with 19 bases separating them. From germline, CDR1 is SGHAT and CDR2 FQNNGV. This CDR3 contains 17 residues. Together with reference TRBV11-2 and TRBJ1-4, the CDR3 gives the full variable domain: EAGVAQSPRYKIIEKRQSVAFWCNPISGHATLYWYQQILGQGPKLLIQFQNNGVVDDSQLPKDRFSAERLKGVDSTLKIQPAKLEDSAVYLCASSLGRRTDPSEKLFFGSGTQLSVL.

There are a few counts of this clone. The genes are TRBV14 and TRBJ2-1; TRBD2 aligns across 7 bases. Germline lookup yields CDR1 SGHDN and CDR2 FVKESK. This CDR3 is 14 amino acids long. The V segment lost 1 base and the J segment 5 bases; nucleotides outside the gene matches: 2. The CDR3 nucleotides read TGTGCCAGCAGCCAAGCGGGACTACACAATGAGCAGTTCTTC. Protein: CASSQAGLHNEQFF.

The chain couples TRBV6-5 to TRBJ1-2, with 7 bases aligning to TRBD1. CDR3 length: 14 residues. Germline V gives CDR1 MNHEY, CDR2 SVGAGI. The J segment lost 7 bases and the V segment lost 2 bases, leaving 7 bases of the junction unmatched. CDR3: CASSYRQGRGGYTF. DNA for the CDR3: TGTGCCAGCAGTTACAGACAGGGCAGGGGTGGCTACACCTTC.

CDR3 bases: TGTGCTAGTGGTTTGGTACAGGGGGTAGGAGAGACCCAGTACTTC. The encoded protein is CASGLVQGVGETQYF. The chain links TRBV12-5 to TRBJ2-5, with 8 nucleotides matching TRBD1. The V and J ends lost 0 bases and 4 bases, in that order; junction bases with no gene match: 4. CDR1 and CDR2 (germline): LGHNT, FRNRAP. The CDR3 runs to 15 residues. Full variable domain (missing parts from reference TRBV12-5 and TRBJ2-5): DARVTQTPRHKVTEMGQEVTMRCQPILGHNTVFWYRQTMMQGLELLAYFRNRAPLDDSGMPKDRFSAEMPDATLATLKIQPSEPRDSAVYFCASGLVQGVGETQYFGPGTRLLVL.

The chain recombines TRBV7-2 with TRBJ2-3; the match to TRBD2 covers 8 bases. This CDR3 comprises 15 residues. V gave up 4 bases and J gave up 2 bases; unmatched junction bases: 5. The germline V gene encodes CDR1 SGHTA and CDR2 FQGNSA. The CDR3 loop is CASSYRLATTDTQYF. The CDR3, as DNA: TGTGCCAGCAGCTACAGACTAGCGACCACAGATACGCAGTATTTT. Using reference TRBV7-2 and TRBJ2-3 for the parts outside the CDR3, the full variable domain is GAGVSQSPSNKVTEKGKDVELRCDPISGHTALYWYRQSLGQGLEFLIYFQGNSAPDKSGLPSDRFSAERTGGSVSTLTIQRTQQEDSAVYLCASSYRLATTDTQYFGPGTRLTVL.

The chain recombines TRBV11-3 with TRBJ2-1; a weak D match, TRBD1 (6 bases). CDR1 is SGHNT, CDR2 YENEEA, per germline. Trimming cost V 3 bases and J 0 bases, with 18 bases left between them. The CDR3 spans 18 residues. In DNA, the CDR3 is TGTGCCAGCAGCTTTAGACAGGCGAGTACCTTCTCCTACAATGAGCAGTTCTTC. Its translation: CASSFRQASTFSYNEQFF.

The V and J genes are TRBV19 and TRBJ2-5, with D unclear. The CDR3 length is 12 residues. In germline, CDR1 is LNHDA, CDR2 SQIVND (reference sequence). V shed 3 bases and J shed 1 base, with 3 bases lying between them. This chain's CDR3 is CASSIPQETQYF. In nucleotides, the CDR3 is TGTGCCAGTAGTATCCCCCAAGAGACCCAGTACTTC.

This chain joins TRBV2 and TRBJ2-5; D unresolved. CDR3 length: 11 amino acids. V lost 6 bases to trimming and J lost 5 bases, with 7 bases between them. Germline lookup yields CDR1 SNHLY and CDR2 FYNNEI. The CDR3 DNA reads TGTGCCAGCAGGGGCCCCGAGACCCAGTACTTC. Protein: CASRGPETQYF.

In its sample, this clone was seen a few times. The V call is TRBV4-1, the J call TRBJ2-1; 7 bases map to TRBD1. Per the germline V gene, CDR1 is MGHRA and CDR2 is YSYEKL. The CDR3 sequence is 13 residues long. Germline trimming cut 6 bases from V and 5 bases from J; bases unmatched to any gene: 4. CDR3 sequence: CASRGTVHNEQFF. CDR3 nucleotide sequence: TGCGCCAGCAGAGGGACAGTGCACAATGAGCAGTTCTTC.

J is TRBJ2-1 and V is TRBV10-2; 8 bases map to TRBD1. Germline CDR1 is WSHSY and CDR2 is SAAADI. Germline trimming cut 7 bases from V and 0 bases from J; bases unmatched to any gene: 5. The length of the CDR3 is 15 residues. As DNA, the CDR3 is TGCGCCAGCAAGTGGGACAGGAGCTCCTACAATGAGCAGTTCTTC. It translates to CASKWDRSSYNEQFF.

The chain joins TRBV15 to TRBJ1-5; D is undetermined. V was shortened by 4 bases and J by 2 bases, with 9 bases between the two germline ends. The CDR3 runs 14 residues. Per germline, CDR1 LNHNV and CDR2 YYDKDF (reference sequence). DNA for the CDR3: TGTGCCACCAGCACCGACTACGGCAATCAGCCCCAGCATTTT. It is translated as CATSTDYGNQPQHF.

This clone was recorded once. This sample also contains other DNA sequences that code for the same CDR3. The chain carries TRBV27 and TRBJ1-2, with D unclear. The CDR3 runs to 13 residues. V lost 3 bases and J 2 bases, leaving 7 bases between the germline ends. CDR1 is MNHEY and CDR2 is SMNVEV in the germline V gene (reference sequence). The CDR3: CASSFGRNYGYTF. The CDR3 bases are TGTGCCAGCAGTTTTGGCCGGAACTATGGCTACACCTTC.

The chain carries TRBV9 and TRBJ2-2; TRBD1 might be the D (5 bases). This CDR3 is built from 16 residues. With 0 bases removed from V and 3 bases from J, the gap between germline ends came to 12 bases. The germline V gene encodes CDR1 SGDLS and CDR2 YYNGEE. CDR3 amino acids: CASSVDVRVDTGELFF. As DNA, the CDR3 is TGTGCCAGCAGCGTAGATGTCAGGGTGGACACCGGGGAGCTGTTTTTT.

This chain links TRBV7-9 with TRBJ2-2, with D possibly being TRBD1 (6 bases). Germline V gives CDR1 SEHNR, CDR2 FQNEAQ (reference sequence). Trimming removed 2 bases at V and 1 base at J, with 11 bases between. This CDR3 comprises 16 residues. In nucleotides, the CDR3 is TGTGCCAGCAGCTTACTAGGGGGTGAGAACACCGGGGAGCTGTTTTTT. Protein sequence: CASSLLGGENTGELFF.

The chain employs TRBV30 and TRBJ2-2; the D gene is possibly TRBD1 (5 bases). Germline CDR1 is GTSNPN and CDR2 is SVGIG (reference sequence). Deletions cut 4 bases from V and 5 bases from J, with 11 bases between. This CDR3 is 13 amino acids long. CDR3 DNA: TGTGCCTGGACTTCCAGGGTAACCGGGGAGCTGTTTTTT. It codes for CAWTSRVTGELFF.

The V call is TRBV2, the J call TRBJ2-4; D tentatively reads TRBD1 or TRBD2 (5 bases each). This CDR3 spans 16 amino acids. V dropped 6 bases and J dropped 1 base, with 16 bases sitting between them. The germline CDR1 and CDR2 sequences are SNHLY and FYNNEI. CDR3 sequence: CASRGDLGTAKNIQYF. CDR3 nucleotide sequence: TGTGCCAGCAGGGGGGATCTAGGGACCGCCAAAAACATTCAGTACTTC.